This T cell receptor beta chain emerged from a study of beta chain features in type 1 diabetes. The study's findings and limits: Type 1 diabetes patients showed a moderate but significant shortening of TCRB CDR3s in all four CD4+ subsets.

Purity exceeding 95% was reached by all sorted populations. Concerning this clone: Its antigen remains unknown.

There are 15 residues in the CDR3. Trimming took 4 bases from V and 2 from J; bases not matched to a gene: 5. Germline CDR1 and CDR2: SGHNT and YYREEE (reference sequence). The study reverse transcribed the entire isolated RNA, so it sequenced expressed TCRB transcripts. Sequencing used immunoSEQ multiplex PCR; TCRdb keeps in-frame clones, though not all of them. The data contain hundreds of thousands of clones, over 10% of them singletons. The sequenced sample was naive CD4+ T cells from blood. The TCR was taken from a woman in her late teens or twenties with type 1 diabetes. The gene calls are TRBV5-4 and TRBJ2-3; TRBD2 agrees at 9 bases. The CDR3 reads CASSSSGGATDTQYF. CDR3 DNA: TGTGCCAGCAGCAGTAGCGGGGGCGCCACAGATACGCAGTATTTT.